The TCR beta chain under discussion was sequenced for a study of blood T cell repertoires in COVID-19. TCRdb's copy holds only in-frame clones and misses some; the assay was immunoSEQ multiplex PCR. The repertoire consists of about 210,000 clones, with roughly 84% occurring once and the leading ten covering 7.2%. Germline V lookup: CDR1 LGHDT, CDR2 YNNKEL (reference sequence). V lost 0 bases and J lost 8, with 14 bases in between. The CDR3 spans 15 residues. Cohort allocation depended upon clinical history that participants reported. V usage is TRBV3-1 (or the pseudogene TRBV3-2) and J usage is TRBJ2-1; D may be TRBD2 (6 bases). The clonotype originates from a man aged 30 to 39 in a cohort exposed to, infected with or recovered from COVID-19 (not recorded which). The sequenced sample consisted of PBMCs or T cells enriched from blood (not recorded which). CDR3 sequence (DNA): TGTGCCAGCAGCCAAGATAGGACTGGGGGGTATGAGCAGTTCTTC. Its translation: CASSQDRTGGYEQFF.